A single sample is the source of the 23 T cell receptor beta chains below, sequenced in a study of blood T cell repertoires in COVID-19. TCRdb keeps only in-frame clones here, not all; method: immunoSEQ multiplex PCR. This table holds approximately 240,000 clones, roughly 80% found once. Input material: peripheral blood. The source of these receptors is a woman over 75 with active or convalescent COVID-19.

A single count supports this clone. The CDR3 spells CASTRTIDTQYF. In DNA, the CDR3 is TGTGCCAGCACCCGGACTATAGATACGCAGTATTTT. The V call is TRBV12-3 or TRBV12-4, the J call TRBJ2-3, with D tentatively TRBD2 (6 bases). The V end was cut by 7 bases, the J end by 5 bases, with 10 bases between. This CDR3 is built from 12 residues.

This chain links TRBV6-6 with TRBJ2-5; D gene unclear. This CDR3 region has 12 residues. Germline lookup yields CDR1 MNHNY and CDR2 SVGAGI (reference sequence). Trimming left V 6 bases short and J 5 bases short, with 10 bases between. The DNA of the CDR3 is TGTGCCAGCAGCTTCACTTCGGAGACCCAGTACTTC. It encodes CASSFTSETQYF.

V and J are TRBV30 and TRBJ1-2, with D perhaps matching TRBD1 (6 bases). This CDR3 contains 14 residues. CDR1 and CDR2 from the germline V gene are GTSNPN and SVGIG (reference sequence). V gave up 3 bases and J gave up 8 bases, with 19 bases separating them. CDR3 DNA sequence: TGTGCCTGGAGGACGGGGGGGCTATTGTACGGCTACACCTTC. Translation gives CAWRTGGLLYGYTF.

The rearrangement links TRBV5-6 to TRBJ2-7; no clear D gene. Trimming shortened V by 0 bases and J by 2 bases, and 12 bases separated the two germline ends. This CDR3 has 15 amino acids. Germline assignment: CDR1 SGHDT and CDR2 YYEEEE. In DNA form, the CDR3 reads TGTGCCAGCAGCTTGGGGGCAGGATCAACCTACGAGCAGTACTTC. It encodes CASSLGAGSTYEQYF.

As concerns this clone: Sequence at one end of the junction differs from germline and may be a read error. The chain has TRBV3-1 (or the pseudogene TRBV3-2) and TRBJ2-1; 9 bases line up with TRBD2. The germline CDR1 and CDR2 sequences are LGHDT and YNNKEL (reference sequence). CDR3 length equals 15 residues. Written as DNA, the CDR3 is TGTGCCAGCAGCCCGGACGGGACTAGCTACGATGAGCAGTTCTTC. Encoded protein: CASSPDGTSYDEQFF.

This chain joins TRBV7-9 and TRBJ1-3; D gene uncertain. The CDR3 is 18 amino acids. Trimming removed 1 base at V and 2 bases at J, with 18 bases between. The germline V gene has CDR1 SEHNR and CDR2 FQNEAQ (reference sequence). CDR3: CASSLDQFAGLTGNTIYF. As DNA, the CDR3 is TGTGCCAGCAGCTTAGATCAATTTGCGGGTCTGACTGGAAACACCATATATTTT.

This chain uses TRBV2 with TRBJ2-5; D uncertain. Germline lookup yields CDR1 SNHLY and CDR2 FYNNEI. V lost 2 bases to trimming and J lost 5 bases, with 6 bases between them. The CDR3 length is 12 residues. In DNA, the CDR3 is TGTGCCAGCAGTGAAACCGGGGAGACCCAGTACTTC. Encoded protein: CASSETGETQYF.

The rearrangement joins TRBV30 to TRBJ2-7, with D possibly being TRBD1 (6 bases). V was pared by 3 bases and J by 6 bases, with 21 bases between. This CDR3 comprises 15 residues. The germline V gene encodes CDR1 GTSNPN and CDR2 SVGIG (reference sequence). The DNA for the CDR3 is TGTGCCTGGAGCGCCGGGACAATGGGCCTTAGCGAGCAGTACTTC. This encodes CAWSAGTMGLSEQYF.

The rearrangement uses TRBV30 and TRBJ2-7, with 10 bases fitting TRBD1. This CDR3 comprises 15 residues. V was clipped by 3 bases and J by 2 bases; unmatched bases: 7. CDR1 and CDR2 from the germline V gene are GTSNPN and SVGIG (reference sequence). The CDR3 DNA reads TGTGCCTGGAGCGAAGGGACAGGGGACACCTACGAGCAGTACTTC. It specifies CAWSEGTGDTYEQYF.

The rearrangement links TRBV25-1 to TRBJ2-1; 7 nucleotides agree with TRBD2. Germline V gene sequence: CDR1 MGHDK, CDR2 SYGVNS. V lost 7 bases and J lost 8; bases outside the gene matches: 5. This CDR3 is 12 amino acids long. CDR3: CASIGEGDEQFF. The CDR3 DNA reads TGTGCCAGCATAGGGGAGGGCGATGAGCAGTTCTTC.

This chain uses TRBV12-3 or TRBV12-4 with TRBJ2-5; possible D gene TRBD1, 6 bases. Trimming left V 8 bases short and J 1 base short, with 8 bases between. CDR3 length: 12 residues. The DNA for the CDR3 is TGTGCCAGCGGGACATTCCAAGAGACCCAGTACTTC. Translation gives CASGTFQETQYF.

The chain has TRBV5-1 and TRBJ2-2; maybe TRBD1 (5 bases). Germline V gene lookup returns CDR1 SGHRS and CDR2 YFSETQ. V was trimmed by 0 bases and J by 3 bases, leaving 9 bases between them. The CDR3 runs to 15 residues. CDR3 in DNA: TGCGCCAGCAGCTTGGTAGGGGCGCACACCGGGGAGCTGTTTTTT. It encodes CASSLVGAHTGELFF.

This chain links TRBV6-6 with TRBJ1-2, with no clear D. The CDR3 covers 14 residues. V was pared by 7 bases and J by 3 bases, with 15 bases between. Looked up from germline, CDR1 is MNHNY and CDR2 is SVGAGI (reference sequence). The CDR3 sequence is CASTSSSGDYGYTF. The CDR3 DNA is TGTGCCAGCACCTCGAGCTCCGGGGACTATGGCTACACCTTC.

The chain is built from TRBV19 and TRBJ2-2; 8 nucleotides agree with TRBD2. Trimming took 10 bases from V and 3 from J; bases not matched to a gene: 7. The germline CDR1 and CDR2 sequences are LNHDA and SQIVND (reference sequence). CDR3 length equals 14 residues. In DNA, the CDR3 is TGTGCCACTCGACGGGGGGGCTACACCGGGGAGCTGTTTTTT. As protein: CATRRGGYTGELFF. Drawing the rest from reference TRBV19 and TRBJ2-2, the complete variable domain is DGGITQSPKYLFRKEGQNVTLSCEQNLNHDAMYWYRQDPGQGLRLIYYSQIVNDFQKGDIAEGYSVSREKKESFPLTVTSAQKNPTAFYLCATRRGGYTGELFFGEGSRLTVL.

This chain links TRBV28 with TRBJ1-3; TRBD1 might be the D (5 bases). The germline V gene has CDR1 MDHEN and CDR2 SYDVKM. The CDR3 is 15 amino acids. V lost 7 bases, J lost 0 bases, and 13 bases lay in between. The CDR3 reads CASIMQDNSGNTIYF. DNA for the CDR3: TGTGCCAGCATAATGCAGGACAACTCTGGAAACACCATATATTTT.

The CDR3 loop is CASSLEGGGLRETQYF. Here the CDR3 DNA reads TGTGCCAGCAGCTTGGAGGGCGGGGGGCTGCGGGAGACCCAGTACTTC. The chain recombines TRBV5-4 with TRBJ2-5, with TRBD2 matching over 8 bases. The germline V gene has CDR1 SGHNT and CDR2 YYREEE (reference sequence). The CDR3 has 16 amino acids. V lost 0 bases to trimming and J lost 5 bases; unmatched junction nucleotides: 9.

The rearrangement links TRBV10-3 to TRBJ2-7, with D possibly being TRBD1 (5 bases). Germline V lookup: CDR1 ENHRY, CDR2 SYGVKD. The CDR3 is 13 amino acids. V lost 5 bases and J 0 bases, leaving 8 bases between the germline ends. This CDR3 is CAISQDNSYEQYF. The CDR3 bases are TGTGCCATCAGTCAGGACAACTCCTACGAGCAGTACTTC.

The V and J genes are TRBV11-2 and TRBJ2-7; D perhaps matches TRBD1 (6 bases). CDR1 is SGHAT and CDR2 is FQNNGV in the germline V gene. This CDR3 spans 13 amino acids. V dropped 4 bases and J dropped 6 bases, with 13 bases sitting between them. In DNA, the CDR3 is TGTGCCAGCAGCTCCCAGGGGCTCGTCGAGCAGTACTTC. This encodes CASSSQGLVEQYF.

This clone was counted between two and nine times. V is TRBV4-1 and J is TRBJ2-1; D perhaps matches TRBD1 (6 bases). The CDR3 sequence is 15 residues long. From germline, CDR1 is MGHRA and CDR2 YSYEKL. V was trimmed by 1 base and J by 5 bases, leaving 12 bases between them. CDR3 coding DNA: TGCGCCAGCAGCCAAGGGCGGTCAGGGGACAATGAGCAGTTCTTC. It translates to CASSQGRSGDNEQFF.

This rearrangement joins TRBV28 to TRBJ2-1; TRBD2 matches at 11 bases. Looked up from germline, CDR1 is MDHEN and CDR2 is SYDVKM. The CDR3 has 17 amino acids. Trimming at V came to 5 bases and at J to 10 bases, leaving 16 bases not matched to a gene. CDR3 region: CASSPLAGGRSGWEQFF. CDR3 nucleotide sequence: TGTGCCAGCAGTCCCCTAGCGGGGGGCCGGAGCGGGTGGGAGCAGTTCTTC.

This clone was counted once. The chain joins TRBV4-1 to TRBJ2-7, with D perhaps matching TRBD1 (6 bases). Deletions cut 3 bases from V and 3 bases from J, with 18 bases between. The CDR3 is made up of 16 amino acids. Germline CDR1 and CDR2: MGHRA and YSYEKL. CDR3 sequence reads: CASSHEDSAQIYEQYF. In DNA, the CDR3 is TGCGCCAGCAGCCATGAGGACAGCGCCCAAATCTACGAGCAGTACTTC.

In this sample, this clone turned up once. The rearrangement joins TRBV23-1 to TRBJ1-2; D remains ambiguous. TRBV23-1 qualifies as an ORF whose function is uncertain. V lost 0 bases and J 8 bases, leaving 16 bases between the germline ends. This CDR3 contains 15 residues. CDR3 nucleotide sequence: TGCGCCAGCAGTCAATCGGGATCGGGGAGCAGGGGCTACACCTTC. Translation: CASSQSGSGSRGYTF.

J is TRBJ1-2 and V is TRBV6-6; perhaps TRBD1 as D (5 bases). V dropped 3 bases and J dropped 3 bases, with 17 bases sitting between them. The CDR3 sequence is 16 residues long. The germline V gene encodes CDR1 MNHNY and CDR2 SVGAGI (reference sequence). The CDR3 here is CASSYYRKELDYGYTF. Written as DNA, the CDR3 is TGTGCCAGCAGTTATTACAGGAAGGAACTTGACTATGGCTACACCTTC.